The entry below describes one TCR beta chain. No antigen is known for it. Assay used: immunoSEQ multiplex PCR; TCRdb lists only in-frame clones, some missing. The profile covers some 150,000 clones, with 65% to 90% appearing a single time and around 17% taken by the ten largest. This sample was taken from a study of radiation and T cells in renal cell carcinoma. Study conclusions and caveats: Top tumor clonotypes rose in blood 2 weeks post-radiation, then contracted.

Germline V gene sequence: CDR1 SGHTA, CDR2 FQGNSA. The V end lost 1 base, the J end lost 10 bases, and 16 bases lay between the germline ends. The CDR3 spans 14 residues. Time point of the sample: blood 4 weeks post-SBRT, at nephrectomy. Treatment noted: 15 Gy SBRT to primary tumor, nephrectomy 4 weeks later. Nephrectomy followed 15 Gy stereotactic body radiation by 4 weeks. The chain recombines TRBV7-2 with TRBJ2-5, with D possibly matching TRBD1 (6 bases). Sequences were derived from blood, sampled from a patient whose treatment included radiotherapy and nephrectomy. This clonotype was sampled from a woman between 50 and 59 years old with renal cell carcinoma. CDR3 loop: CASSLGTDRGLQYF. DNA of the CDR3: TGTGCCAGCAGCTTAGGGACAGATAGGGGCCTCCAGTACTTC.